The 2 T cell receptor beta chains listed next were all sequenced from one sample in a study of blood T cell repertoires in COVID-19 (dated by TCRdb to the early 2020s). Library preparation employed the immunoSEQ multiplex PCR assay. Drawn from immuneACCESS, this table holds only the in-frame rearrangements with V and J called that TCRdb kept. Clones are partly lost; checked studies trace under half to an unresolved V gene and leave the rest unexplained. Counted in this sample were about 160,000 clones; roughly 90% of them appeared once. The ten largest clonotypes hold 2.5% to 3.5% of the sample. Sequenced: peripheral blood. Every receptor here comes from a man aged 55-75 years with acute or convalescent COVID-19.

The CDR3 spells CAWRWRDRGSTDTQYF. The CDR3 DNA sequence: TGTGCCTGGAGGTGGCGGGACAGGGGGAGCACAGATACGCAGTATTTT. The genes are TRBV30 and TRBJ2-3; 11 positions match TRBD1. The CDR3 consists of 16 residues. V gave up 3 bases and J gave up 0 bases; unmatched junction bases: 5. Germline-derived CDR1 and CDR2 are GTSNPN and SVGIG (reference sequence).

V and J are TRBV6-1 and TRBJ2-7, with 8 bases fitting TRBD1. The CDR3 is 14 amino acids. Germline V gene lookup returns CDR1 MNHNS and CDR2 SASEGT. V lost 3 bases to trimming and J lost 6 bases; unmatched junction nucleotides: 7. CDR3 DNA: TGTGCCAGCAGTGACCAGGGGGCGAGGGGCGAGCAGTACTTC. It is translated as CASSDQGARGEQYF.